The sequence of this TCR beta chain was determined in a study of blood T cell repertoires in COVID-19. About the research overall: From the United States, Italy and Spain came samples of acute and convalescent COVID-19.

As originally analysed: Nucleated cell counts were estimated from reference gene primer amplification. Here immunoSEQ multiplex PCR was the method, and the copy in TCRdb shows in-frame clones only, minus some. V and J calls and clone size are given by that table; D and trimming were obtained from the DNA. The sample comprises under 350,000 clones, roughly nine tenths of which are singletons, and less than 2% rests with the top ten. The CDR3 runs to 16 residues. Trimming left V 4 bases short and J 2 bases short, with 15 bases between. Germline-derived CDR1 and CDR2 are LNHDA and SQIVND (reference sequence). Donors were grouped by their self-reported clinical history.

This chain connects TRBV19 to TRBJ1-5; a possible D gene is TRBD1 (5 bases). This receptor was taken from a woman aged 40 to 49 who had recovered from COVID-19. Sequencing used PBMCs or T cells enriched from blood (not recorded which). CDR3 coding DNA: TGTGCCAGTAGTACCACAGGACCGATAGGCAATCAGCCCCAGCATTTT. Translation: CASSTTGPIGNQPQHF.